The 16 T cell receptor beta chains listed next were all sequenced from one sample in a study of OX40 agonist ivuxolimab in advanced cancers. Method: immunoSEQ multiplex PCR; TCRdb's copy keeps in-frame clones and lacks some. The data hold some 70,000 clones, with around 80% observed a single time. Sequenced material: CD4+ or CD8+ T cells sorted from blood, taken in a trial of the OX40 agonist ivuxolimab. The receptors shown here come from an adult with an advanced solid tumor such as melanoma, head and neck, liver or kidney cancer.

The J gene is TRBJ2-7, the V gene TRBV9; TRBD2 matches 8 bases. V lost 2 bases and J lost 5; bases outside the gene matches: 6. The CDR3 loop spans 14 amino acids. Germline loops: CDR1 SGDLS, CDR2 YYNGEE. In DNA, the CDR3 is TGTGCCAGCAGCGTGGGACTAGATGGGAACGAGCAGTACTTC. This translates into CASSVGLDGNEQYF. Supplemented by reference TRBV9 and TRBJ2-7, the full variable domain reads DSGVTQTPKHLITATGQRVTLRCSPRSGDLSVYWYQQSLDQGLQFLIQYYNGEERAKGNILERFSAQQFPDLHSELNLSSLELGDSALYFCASSVGLDGNEQYFGPGTRLTVT.

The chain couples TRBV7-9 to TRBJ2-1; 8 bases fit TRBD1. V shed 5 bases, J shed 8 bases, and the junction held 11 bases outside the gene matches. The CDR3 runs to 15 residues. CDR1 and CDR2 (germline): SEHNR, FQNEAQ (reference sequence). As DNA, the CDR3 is TGTGCCAGCAGCGCGGCAGGGACAGGCTTGGATGAGCAGTTCTTC. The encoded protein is CASSAAGTGLDEQFF.

CDR3 amino acids: CASSLGGGVGSYNEQFF. In DNA, the CDR3 is TGTGCCAGCAGCTTGGGAGGTGGGGTGGGGTCCTACAATGAGCAGTTCTTC. The chain joins TRBV5-4 to TRBJ2-1; D is ambiguous. CDR1 is SGHNT, CDR2 YYREEE, per germline (reference sequence). CDR3 length: 17 residues. V lost 0 bases and J 1 base, leaving 14 bases between the germline ends.

The CDR3 loop is CATSPLRTGYLEDYGYTF. The DNA of the CDR3 is TGTGCCACCAGCCCCTTACGGACAGGGTACTTGGAAGACTATGGCTACACCTTC. The chain uses TRBV15 and TRBJ1-2; 8 bases map to TRBD1. The V gene end was trimmed by 5 bases and the J gene end by 3 bases; junction bases not matched to a gene: 17. Germline CDR1 LNHNV, CDR2 YYDKDF (reference sequence). The CDR3 covers 18 residues.

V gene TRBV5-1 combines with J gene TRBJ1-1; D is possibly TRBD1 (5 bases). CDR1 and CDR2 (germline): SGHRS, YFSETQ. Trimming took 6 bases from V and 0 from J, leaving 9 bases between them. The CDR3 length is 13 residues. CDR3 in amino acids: CASKGPMNTEAFF. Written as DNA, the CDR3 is TGCGCCAGCAAGGGGCCGATGAACACTGAAGCTTTCTTT. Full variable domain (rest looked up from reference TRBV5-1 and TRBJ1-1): KAGVTQTPRYLIKTRGQQVTLSCSPISGHRSVSWYQQTPGQGLQFLFEYFSETQRNKGNFPGRFSGRQFSNSRSEMNVSTLELGDSALYLCASKGPMNTEAFFGQGTRLTVV.

Here the CDR3 DNA reads TGTGCCAGCAGTAGGTGTGGCTACACAATTCGCACTGAAGCTTTCTTT. Its translation is CASSRCGYTIRTEAFF. V gene TRBV21-1 combines with J gene TRBJ1-1. TRBV21-1 corresponds to a pseudogene. The CDR3 loop spans 16 amino acids.

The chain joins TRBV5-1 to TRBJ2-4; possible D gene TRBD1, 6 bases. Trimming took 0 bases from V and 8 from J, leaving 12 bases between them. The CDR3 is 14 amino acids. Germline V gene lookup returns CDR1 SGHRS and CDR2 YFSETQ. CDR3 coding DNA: TGCGCCAGCAGCTTGGAGGCAGGGGTTGACATTCAGTACTTC. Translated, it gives CASSLEAGVDIQYF.

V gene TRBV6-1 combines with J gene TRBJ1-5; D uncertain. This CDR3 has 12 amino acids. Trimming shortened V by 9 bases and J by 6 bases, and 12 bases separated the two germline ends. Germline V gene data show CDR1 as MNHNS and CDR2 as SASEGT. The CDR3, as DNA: TGTGCCAGTTCGGACGGGCCTCAGCCCCAGCATTTT. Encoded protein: CASSDGPQPQHF.

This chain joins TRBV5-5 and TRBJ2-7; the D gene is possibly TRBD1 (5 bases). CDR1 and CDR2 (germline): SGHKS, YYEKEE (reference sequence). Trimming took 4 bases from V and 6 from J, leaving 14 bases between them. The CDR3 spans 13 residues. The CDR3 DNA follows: TGTGCCAGCAGCATCTCCCAGGGTCGCGAGCAGTACTTC. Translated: CASSISQGREQYF.

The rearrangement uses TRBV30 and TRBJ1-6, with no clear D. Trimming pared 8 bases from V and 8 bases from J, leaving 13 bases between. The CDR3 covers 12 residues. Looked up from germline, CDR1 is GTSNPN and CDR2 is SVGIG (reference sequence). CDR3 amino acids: CAQNRGDSPLHF. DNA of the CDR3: TGTGCCCAAAACAGAGGTGATTCACCCCTCCACTTT.

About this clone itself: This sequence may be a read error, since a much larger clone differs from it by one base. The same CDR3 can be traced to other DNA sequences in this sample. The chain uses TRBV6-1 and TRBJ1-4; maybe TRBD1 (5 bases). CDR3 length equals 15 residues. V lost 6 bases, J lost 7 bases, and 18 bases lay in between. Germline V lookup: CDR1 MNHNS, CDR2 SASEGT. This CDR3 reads CASRASLGGGEKLFF. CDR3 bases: TGTGCCAGCAGAGCCTCTCTCGGGGGGGGTGAAAAACTGTTTTTT.

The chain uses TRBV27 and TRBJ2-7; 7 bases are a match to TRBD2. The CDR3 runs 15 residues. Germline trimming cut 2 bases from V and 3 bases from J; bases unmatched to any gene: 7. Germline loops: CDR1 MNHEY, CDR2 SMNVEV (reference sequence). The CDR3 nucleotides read TGTGCCAGCAGTTTAACGGGGGAGGGAATCTACGAGCAGTACTTC. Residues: CASSLTGEGIYEQYF.

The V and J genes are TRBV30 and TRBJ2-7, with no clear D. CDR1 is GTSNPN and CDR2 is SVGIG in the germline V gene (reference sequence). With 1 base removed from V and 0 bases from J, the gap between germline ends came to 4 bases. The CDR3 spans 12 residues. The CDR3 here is CAWSGGSYEQYF. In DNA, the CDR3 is TGTGCCTGGAGTGGCGGCTCCTACGAGCAGTACTTC.

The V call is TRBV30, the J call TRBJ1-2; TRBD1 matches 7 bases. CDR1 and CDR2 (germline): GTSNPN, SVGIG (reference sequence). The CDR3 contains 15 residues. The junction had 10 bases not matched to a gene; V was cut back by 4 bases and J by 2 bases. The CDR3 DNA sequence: TGTGCCTGGACCAAAAGGGGGCAGGGAAACTATGGCTACACCTTC. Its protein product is CAWTKRGQGNYGYTF.

In DNA, the CDR3 is TGTGCCAGCAGCTCTGTCTCTGAGCAGTTCTTC. Its protein is CASSSVSEQFF. The rearrangement joins TRBV7-9 to TRBJ2-1; D unclear. The CDR3 runs 11 residues. Germline V gene lookup returns CDR1 SEHNR and CDR2 FQNEAQ (reference sequence). The V end was cut by 4 bases, the J end by 9 bases, with 7 bases between.

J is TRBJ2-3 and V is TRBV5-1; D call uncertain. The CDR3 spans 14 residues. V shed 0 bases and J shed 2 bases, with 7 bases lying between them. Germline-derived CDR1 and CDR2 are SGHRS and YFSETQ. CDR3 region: CASSLDPPTDTQYF. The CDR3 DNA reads TGCGCCAGCAGCTTGGACCCTCCCACAGATACGCAGTATTTT.